These 14 T cell receptor beta chains were sequenced from one sample in a study of beta chain features in type 1 diabetes. Study-level points and caveats: All four CD4+ subsets of Type 1 diabetes patients contained TCRB CDR3s that were moderately but significantly shorter.

The entirety of the isolated RNA underwent reverse transcription, so expressed TCRB transcripts were sequenced. Libraries were prepared by immunoSEQ multiplex PCR; TCRdb keeps only in-frame clonotypes and omits some of them. Of 350,000 to 400,000 clones listed, around 12% are singletons. What these receptors recognize is not known. The material sequenced was naive CD4+ T cells from blood. Receptor source: a woman aged 18-29 years with type 1 diabetes.

This clone was seen more than once but under ten times. The chain carries TRBV7-2 and TRBJ2-1; 12 nucleotides line up with TRBD2. Germline V lookup: CDR1 SGHTA, CDR2 FQGNSA. CDR3 length: 15 residues. Germline trimming cut 3 bases from V and 7 bases from J; bases unmatched to any gene: 4. This chain's CDR3 is CASSFQTSGGNEQFF. As DNA, the CDR3 is TGTGCCAGCAGCTTCCAGACTAGCGGGGGAAATGAGCAGTTCTTC.

This sequence joins TRBV5-1 and TRBJ2-7; D may be TRBD1 (5 bases). CDR1 is SGHRS, CDR2 YFSETQ, per germline. The CDR3 consists of 13 residues. Trimming pared 0 bases from V and 3 bases from J, leaving 7 bases between. The CDR3 region is CASSLVDSYEQYF. The CDR3 DNA sequence: TGCGCCAGCAGCTTGGTTGACAGCTACGAGCAGTACTTC. Complete variable domain (other parts from reference TRBV5-1 and TRBJ2-7): KAGVTQTPRYLIKTRGQQVTLSCSPISGHRSVSWYQQTPGQGLQFLFEYFSETQRNKGNFPGRFSGRQFSNSRSEMNVSTLELGDSALYLCASSLVDSYEQYFGPGTRLTVT.

For this clone: At one end, the junction sequence differs from germline, possibly due to a read error. The CDR3 sequence: CASSRGQGARNEQFF. Here the CDR3 DNA reads TGTGCGAGCAGTCGGGGACAGGGGGCGCGCAATGAGCAGTTCTTC. This chain joins TRBV6-4 and TRBJ2-1, with 12 bases that match TRBD1. The germline gives CDR1 MRHNA, CDR2 SNTAGT. The CDR3 is 15 residues long.

The V gene is TRBV7-8, the J gene TRBJ1-1, with D perhaps matching TRBD1 (6 bases). Germline loops: CDR1 SGHVS, CDR2 FQNEAQ. Trimming stripped 4 bases from V and 5 bases from J, with 17 bases between. This CDR3 region has 15 residues. CDR3 bases: TGTGCCAGCAGCTCCAGGCCAGGGGCAGGGACTGAAGCTTTCTTT. Protein: CASSSRPGAGTEAFF.

This clone was seen only a few times. CDR3 protein: CASSPGRQHTGELFF. CDR3 DNA: TGTGCCAGCAGCCCCGGGAGGCAGCACACCGGGGAGCTGTTTTTT. The V call is TRBV6-6, the J call TRBJ2-2; 7 positions agree with TRBD2. J lost 3 bases, V lost 6 bases, and 7 bases had no gene match. Germline-derived CDR1 and CDR2 are MNHNY and SVGAGI (reference sequence). This CDR3 has 15 amino acids.

This clone has more than one count but fewer than ten. The rearrangement links TRBV11-1 to TRBJ2-3, with 10 positions matching TRBD1. The germline V gene has CDR1 SGHAT and CDR2 FQDESV (reference sequence). V lost 3 bases, J lost 5 bases, and 8 bases stayed unmatched. There are 16 residues in the CDR3. CDR3 sequence reads: CASSFEGQGWKDTQYF. Written as DNA, the CDR3 is TGTGCCAGCAGCTTCGAGGGACAGGGGTGGAAAGATACGCAGTATTTT.

This clone has more than one count but fewer than ten. The chain links TRBV4-3 to TRBJ2-7; the D gene is possibly TRBD1 (6 bases). This CDR3 contains 16 residues. The V end was cut by 4 bases, the J end by 3 bases, with 19 bases between. Germline CDR1 is LGHNA and CDR2 is YSLEER. The CDR3 loop is CASSRYVDRSGYEQYF. CDR3 coding DNA: TGCGCCAGCAGCCGATACGTAGACAGGAGTGGCTACGAGCAGTACTTC.

This clone was seen more than once but under ten times. This chain uses TRBV7-9 with TRBJ2-4, with 11 nucleotides matching TRBD2. Looked up from germline, CDR1 is SEHNR and CDR2 is FQNEAQ (reference sequence). V was pared by 6 bases and J by 5 bases, with 0 bases of the junction left unmatched. This CDR3 has 13 amino acids. This CDR3 reads CASSSGGENIQYF. In DNA form, the CDR3 reads TGTGCCAGCAGTAGCGGGGGGGAAAACATTCAGTACTTC.

The gene calls are TRBV19 and TRBJ1-2, with D uncertain. This CDR3 has 13 residues. Germline V CDR1 and CDR2: LNHDA, SQIVND (reference sequence). V was pared by 3 bases and J by 5 bases, with 10 bases between. The DNA of the CDR3 is TGTGCCAGTAGTATCGGTCGTGAGTATGGCTACACCTTC. It encodes CASSIGREYGYTF. Full variable domain (rest looked up from reference TRBV19 and TRBJ1-2): DGGITQSPKYLFRKEGQNVTLSCEQNLNHDAMYWYRQDPGQGLRLIYYSQIVNDFQKGDIAEGYSVSREKKESFPLTVTSAQKNPTAFYLCASSIGREYGYTFGSGTRLTVV.

The rearrangement uses TRBV25-1 and TRBJ2-1, with D possibly matching TRBD2 (6 bases). CDR1 and CDR2 from the germline V gene are MGHDK and SYGVNS. The CDR3 runs to 15 residues. Trimming stripped 6 bases from V and 3 bases from J, with 15 bases between. CDR3 DNA: TGTGCCAGCAGCCATAAGGCTAGCGTCTACAATGAGCAGTTCTTC. It specifies CASSHKASVYNEQFF.

This sequence joins TRBV6-6 and TRBJ2-7; TRBD2 aligns across 13 bases. The CDR3 is 14 amino acids. V lost 5 bases, J lost 4 bases, and 2 bases stayed unmatched. Germline V gene lookup returns CDR1 MNHNY and CDR2 SVGAGI (reference sequence). In DNA form, the CDR3 reads TGTGCCAGCAGTCTGACTAGCGGGGGGTACGAGCAGTACTTC. Amino acid sequence: CASSLTSGGYEQYF.

The chain combines TRBV30 with TRBJ2-1, with 10 positions matching TRBD2. CDR3 length: 13 amino acids. Germline V gives CDR1 GTSNPN, CDR2 SVGIG (reference sequence). The trim removed 1 base at V and 10 bases at J, leaving 4 bases unmatched. CDR3: CAWSGGTSDEQFF. The CDR3 region has the DNA TGTGCCTGGAGTGGAGGGACTAGCGACGAGCAGTTCTTC.

This chain connects TRBV28 to TRBJ2-7, with 8 bases identical to TRBD1. Trimming cost V 5 bases and J 5 bases; bases outside gene matches: 8. Germline CDR1 reads MDHEN; CDR2 reads SYDVKM. The length of the CDR3 is 14 residues. DNA for the CDR3: TGTGCCAGCAGTCGGTATACAGGGGGTGACGAGCAGTACTTC. This encodes CASSRYTGGDEQYF.

The chain has TRBV2 and TRBJ1-5; TRBD1 might be the D (5 bases). The CDR3 sequence is 13 residues long. Germline V gene lookup returns CDR1 SNHLY and CDR2 FYNNEI. Deletions cut 6 bases from V and 7 bases from J, with 13 bases between. The CDR3 nucleotides are TGTGCCAGCAGCGCCGACAGTCAGCAGCCCCAGCATTTT. Its protein is CASSADSQQPQHF.